This TCR beta chain stems from a study of T cells expressing NK-cell markers. Study conclusions and caveats: Where several donors were concerned, these clonotypes also led the CD3+CD56-NKG2C+ fraction. NKG2C+ dominant clonotypes from roughly 6 donors made up roughly 1.0-8% of CD8+ T cells.

To note about this clonotype: Its antigen is still unknown.

Germline CDR1 is SGHVS and CDR2 is FNYEAQ. The CDR3 covers 12 residues. For each CDR3 protein, TCRdb gives one entry from its re-call of the 5' RACE reads, without DNA. Its table records 200,000 to 300,000 distinct CDR3 sequences. The origin of this receptor is a woman aged 18-70 years in good health. Specimen: blood T cells: a sorted CD56 or NKG2C T cell subset, CD4+ or CD8+ T cells, or bulk PBMC T cells (not recorded which). J is TRBJ2-7 and V is TRBV7-6. The CDR3 sequence: CASSSWTLQQYF. Drawing the rest from reference TRBV7-6 and TRBJ2-7, the complete variable domain is GAGVSQSPRYKVTKRGQDVALRCDPISGHVSLYWYRQALGQGPEFLTYFNYEAQQDKSGLPNDRFSAERPEGSISTLTIQRTEQRDSAMYRCASSSWTLQQYFGPGTRLTVT.